The rows below give T cell receptor beta chains drawn from one sample of a study of blood T cells in healthy people across ages. TCRdb re-called the 5' RACE reads through MiXCR, storing one row per CDR3 protein. Among 700,000 to 800,000 distinct CDR3 sequences listed, around 40% were seen once. Sequenced: blood. The receptors originated from a woman aged 55-70 years in good health. CDR3s include the opening cysteine and the closing phenylalanine or tryptophan. A D gene is named only where the DNA matches it firmly. For some rows the clone size is stated as once, few or many, or as a class when expanded; others skip it.

abundance	d_gene	v_gene	j_gene	CDR3nt	CDR3aa
.	.	TRBV7-2	TRBJ2-3	TGTGCCAGCAGCTTAAGGGGGACTTCTCAAGATACGCAGTATTTT	CASSLRGTSQDTQYF
.	TRBD1	TRBV7-2	TRBJ2-2	TGTGCCAGCAGGGACAGGGGGAACACCGGGGAGCTGTTTTTT	CASRDRGNTGELFF
.	.	TRBV15	TRBJ1-5	TGTGCCACCAGCGCCTACCAGGGCAGCCAGCCCCAGCATTTT	CATSAYQGSQPQHF
.	.	TRBV11-2	TRBJ1-2	TGTGCCAGCAGCCCCGGGAGACAGGTTGATGGCTACACCTTC	CASSPGRQVDGYTF
.	.	TRBV6-1	TRBJ2-7	TGTGCCAGCAGTGGCGGTAGACGTAACAATGAGCAGTACTTC	CASSGGRRNNEQYF
.	.	TRBV24-1	TRBJ2-5	TGTGCCACCTCCGGGCCCCCGCGAGGGACCCAGTACTTC	CATSGPPRGTQYF
few	TRBD1	TRBV27	TRBJ1-1	TGTGCCAGCAGTTCCAGGGGGCTGAACACTGAAGCTTTCTTT	CASSSRGLNTEAFF
.	TRBD2	TRBV15	TRBJ2-2	TGTGCCACCAGCACTCAAAGGGCGGGAGGCATCAACTCTGGGGAGCTGTTTTTT	CATSTQRAGGINSGELFF
few	.	TRBV7-9	TRBJ2-7	TGTGCCAGCAGCCCCCGCCCCTACGAGCAGTACTTC	CASSPRPYEQYF
.	.	TRBV20-1	TRBJ2-4	TGCAGTGCTACCCCGGGCCCCGTAGCCAAAAACATTCAGTACTTC	CSATPGPVAKNIQYF
.	.	TRBV6-1	TRBJ1-2	TGTGCCAGCTCCAAGGCCCCGAGGGGGTTAGATGGCTACACCTTC	CASSKAPRGLDGYTF
.	.	TRBV20-1	TRBJ2-3	TGCAGTGCTAACCCGGATAGCACAGATACGCAGTATTTT	CSANPDSTDTQYF
few	.	TRBV25-1	TRBJ1-1	TGTGCCAGCAGTGCATCGTTGGGAACCAGGGGAACTGAAGCTTTCTTT	CASSASLGTRGTEAFF
few	TRBD2	TRBV20-1	TRBJ2-1	TGCAGTTTTGCCCGCCCGGCTAGCGGGGGGAATAAGCAGTTCTTC	CSFARPASGGNKQFF
.	TRBD2	TRBV29-1	TRBJ2-7	TGCAGCGTTGTACTCCGACTAGCACCCGAGCAGTACTTC	CSVVLRLAPEQYF
.	.	TRBV9	TRBJ2-7	TGTGCCAGCAGCGAAGCGGACGTCTCCTACGAGCAGTACTTC	CASSEADVSYEQYF
.	.	TRBV14	TRBJ2-2	TGTGCCAGCAGCCAACTGGGTGGCACCGGGGAGCTGTTTTTT	CASSQLGGTGELFF
few	.	TRBV7-2	TRBJ1-1	TGTGCCAGCAGCTTAGTCGGCGAGCAGTTAGGGACTGAAGCTTTCTTT	CASSLVGEQLGTEAFF
few	.	TRBV9	TRBJ2-3	TGTGCCAGCAGCGTAGGGCTTCCAAGCACAGATACGCAGTATTTT	CASSVGLPSTDTQYF
.	.	TRBV12-3/TRBV12-4	TRBJ1-1	TGTGCCAGCAGTTCCTGGGGTCCGGGAGACACTGAAGCTTTCTTT	CASSSWGPGDTEAFF
few	.	TRBV28	TRBJ2-7	TGTGCCAGCAGTCCGGGGGTTGAGGGGCAGTACTTC	CASSPGVEGQYF
.	.	TRBV12-3/TRBV12-4	TRBJ2-3	TGTGCCAGCAGACATGGGGCTAGCACAGATACGCAGTATTTT	CASRHGASTDTQYF
few	.	TRBV20-1	TRBJ2-7	TGCAGTGCTACCTCACAGGGTACAATCCACGAGCAGTACTTC	CSATSQGTIHEQYF
few	TRBD2	TRBV7-3	TRBJ2-1	TGTGCCAGCAGCTCGACTAGCGGGACGCTCAATGAGCAGTTCTTC	CASSSTSGTLNEQFF
.	.	TRBV6-5	TRBJ1-5	TGTGCCAGCAGGGACGCCGGGGGCAATCAGCCCCAGCATTTT	CASRDAGGNQPQHF
many	.	TRBV7-9	TRBJ2-1	TGTGCCAGCAGCTCTTCGGATCAGTACAATGAGCAGTTCTTC	CASSSSDQYNEQFF
.	.	TRBV4-1	TRBJ2-5	TGCGCCAGCAGCCAAGATGGGGGAGGCGCGGAGACCCAGTACTTC	CASSQDGGGAETQYF
many	TRBD1	TRBV6-6	TRBJ2-7	TGTGCCAGCAGACGGGCGACAGGGGCCTACGAGCAGTACTTC	CASRRATGAYEQYF
few	TRBD1	TRBV20-1	TRBJ2-1	TGCAGTGCTAGAGTCCCGGACAGGGGCATCGATGAGCAGTTCTTC	CSARVPDRGIDEQFF
many	TRBD2	TRBV7-2	TRBJ2-3	TGTGCCAGCAGCTCCGGGACTAGGGTCGGAGATACGCAGTATTTT	CASSSGTRVGDTQYF
.	.	TRBV12-3/TRBV12-4	TRBJ1-2	TGTGCCAGCAGCCAGGACAGAGTCTATGGCTACACCTTC	CASSQDRVYGYTF
.	TRBD2	TRBV3-1	TRBJ2-7	TGTGCCAGCAGCCTTACTAGCGACCACGAGCAGTACTTC	CASSLTSDHEQYF
few	.	TRBV27	TRBJ2-7	TGTGCCAGCAGGTCCCGTAAGTACGAGCAGTACTTC	CASRSRKYEQYF
many	TRBD1	TRBV28	TRBJ2-3	TGTGCCAGCAGTTTCTGGGACAGCTTACTAGATACGCAGTATTTT	CASSFWDSLLDTQYF
few	.	TRBV12-3/TRBV12-4	TRBJ2-6	TGTGCCAGCAGTTTCGGACGGCTCTCTGGGGCCAACGTCCTGACTTTC	CASSFGRLSGANVLTF
.	.	TRBV12-3/TRBV12-4	TRBJ1-1	TGTGCCAGCAGTGAACGGGGCAGGATAGAAGCTTTCTTT	CASSERGRIEAFF
.	TRBD1	TRBV5-5	TRBJ2-7	TGTGCCAGCAGACAACGTGACAGGGGGCCAGGGGGCTCCTACGAGCAGTACTTC	CASRQRDRGPGGSYEQYF
.	.	TRBV6-2/TRBV6-3	TRBJ1-6	TGTGCCAGCAGAACTGACGGAGATTCACCCCTCCACTTT	CASRTDGDSPLHF
.	.	TRBV12-3/TRBV12-4	TRBJ2-5	TGTGCCAGCAGGGGCCCTGTCGGGACCCAGTACTTC	CASRGPVGTQYF
.	.	TRBV11-2	TRBJ2-7	TGTGCCAGCAGCTTAGAGGGTCCCACTAGGTACGAGCAGTACTTC	CASSLEGPTRYEQYF
.	.	TRBV4-2	TRBJ2-5	TGTGCCAGCAGCCAAGATCATGGCCCTGTGGAGACCCAGTACTTC	CASSQDHGPVETQYF